Each of the 8 T cell receptor beta chains below was sequenced from the same sample in a study of blood T cell repertoires in COVID-19. Repertoires were generated with immunoSEQ multiplex PCR, while TCRdb's copy carries only in-frame clones and drops some. The table has a few hundred thousand clones, around 87% seen once. Sequences were obtained from peripheral blood. The receptors shown here come from a woman in her forties or fifties with acute or convalescent COVID-19.

V is TRBV30 and J is TRBJ1-3, with 12 positions matching TRBD1. Trimming cost V 4 bases and J 2 bases; bases outside gene matches: 9. Germline-derived CDR1 and CDR2 are GTSNPN and SVGIG (reference sequence). This CDR3 is 17 amino acids long. CDR3 nucleotides: TGTGCCTGGACCCGGGACAGGGGGCTCCTTCCTGGAAACACCATATATTTT. Amino acid sequence: CAWTRDRGLLPGNTIYF.

The chain uses TRBV5-4 and TRBJ2-3, with 12 bases matching TRBD2. CDR3 size: 15 residues. The germline V gene encodes CDR1 SGHNT and CDR2 YYREEE (reference sequence). Unmatched junction bases numbered 4, after V lost 4 bases and J lost 4 bases. CDR3 amino acids: CASSTGLAGSDTQYF. Written as DNA, the CDR3 is TGTGCCAGCAGCACGGGACTAGCGGGCTCAGATACGCAGTATTTT.

This chain joins TRBV28 and TRBJ2-2; D remains ambiguous. Germline CDR1 is MDHEN and CDR2 is SYDVKM. V lost 1 base to trimming and J lost 6 bases, with 6 bases between them. The CDR3 has 13 amino acids. CDR3 in DNA: TGTGCCAGCAGTTTATCCCCTCCCGGGGAGCTGTTTTTT. Translation gives CASSLSPPGELFF.

This clone was seen a few times. The chain employs TRBV21-1 and TRBJ1-1; the table's D call, TRBD1, was not checked against the DNA. TRBV21-1 is tagged as a pseudogene. The CDR3 length is 20 residues. DNA for the CDR3: TGTGCCAGCAGCAACCACAGCTACCGGGACAGGGGAAACGGGAACACTGAAGCTTTCTTT. Its protein is CASSNHSYRDRGNGNTEAFF.

The rearrangement links TRBV29-1 to TRBJ2-3; TRBD2 matches 14 bases. CDR1 is SQVTM, CDR2 ANQGSEA, per germline. Trimming took 6 bases from V and 4 from J; bases not matched to a gene: 15. This CDR3 is 18 amino acids long. The CDR3 region is CSVQGFPGLAGAADTQYF. CDR3 DNA sequence: TGCAGCGTCCAGGGTTTTCCGGGACTAGCGGGAGCCGCAGATACGCAGTATTTT.

The chain couples TRBV30 to TRBJ2-7; TRBD1 might be the D (6 bases). This CDR3 is 13 amino acids long. V dropped 2 bases and J dropped 3 bases, with 11 bases sitting between them. CDR1 is GTSNPN and CDR2 is SVGIG in the germline V gene (reference sequence). CDR3 DNA: TGTGCCTGGAGTTTAGGGGGACACTACGAGCAGTACTTC. Protein: CAWSLGGHYEQYF.

This rearrangement joins TRBV28 to TRBJ1-1; tentative D call: TRBD1 (5 bases). The germline V gene encodes CDR1 MDHEN and CDR2 SYDVKM. The CDR3 totals 14 residues. V dropped 6 bases and J dropped 4 bases, with 15 bases sitting between them. The CDR3 spells CASRIAGQSTEAFF. CDR3 sequence (DNA): TGTGCCAGCAGAATCGCGGGGCAAAGCACTGAAGCTTTCTTT.

This chain links TRBV2 with TRBJ2-3, with TRBD1 as a possible D gene (5 bases). From germline, CDR1 is SNHLY and CDR2 FYNNEI. Trimming pared 7 bases from V and 1 base from J, leaving 15 bases between. The CDR3 runs to 15 residues. CDR3 bases: TGTGCCAGCACCCGGCTAGGACAAGGCACAGATACGCAGTATTTT. Amino acid sequence: CASTRLGQGTDTQYF. The full variable domain, its missing parts supplied by reference TRBV2 and TRBJ2-3, is EPEVTQTPSHQVTQMGQEVILRCVPISNHLYFYWYRQILGQKVEFLVSFYNNEISEKSEIFDDQFSVERPDGSNFTLKIRSTKLEDSAMYFCASTRLGQGTDTQYFGPGTRLTVL.